A selection of T cell receptor beta chains follows, all from one sample in a study of metastatic and nonmetastatic thyroid tumors. With MiXCR, TCRdb reprocessed the PCR reads. The top ten clones hold roughly 13% of a sample with roughly 70,000 clones, more than 15% of them seen once. Sequenced material: blood. These receptor sequences come from a female donor with papillary thyroid cancer or a benign thyroid nodule (not recorded which). Some clones in this sample may be carry-over from other donors' samples. The CDR3 runs from the conserved cysteine through the conserved F or W. A D gene is named only where the DNA matches it firmly. Clone size, where shown, is once, few, many, or a class for clones that have expanded.

TRBJ1-3,many,-,TRBV12-3/TRBV12-4,TGTGCCAGCAGTTTGAATTACCAGACTGTACTTTCTGGAAACACCATATATTTT,CASSLNYQTVLSGNTIYF
TRBJ2-5,many,-,TRBV7-9,TGTGCCAGCAGCTCAAGACAGATCCAAGAGACCCAGTACTTC,CASSSRQIQETQYF
TRBJ1-2,-,-,TRBV25-1,TGTGCCAGCAGTGAATTCACAGGGTTCAATGGCTACACCTTC,CASSEFTGFNGYTF
TRBJ1-6,many,TRBD1,TRBV15,TGTGCCACCAGGGCAGGGGGCTCTTCACCCCTCCACTTT,CATRAGGSSPLHF
TRBJ2-7,few,TRBD2,TRBV6-1,TGTGCCAGCAAAAGACTAGCGGGAGGCTACGAGCAGTACTTC,CASKRLAGGYEQYF
TRBJ2-3,-,TRBD1,TRBV6-5,TGTGCCAGCAGTTATAGGGACAGGAGAAGCACAGATACGCAGTATTTT,CASSYRDRRSTDTQYF
TRBJ2-1,many,-,TRBV7-8,TGTGCCAGCAGCTTACGAGGGCGGGCGCGTACTGAGCAGTTCTTC,CASSLRGRARTEQFF
TRBJ1-2,many,-,TRBV19,TGTGCCAGTAGTATCGGGTCAGGGTGGGACTATGGCTACACCTTC,CASSIGSGWDYGYTF
TRBJ1-6,-,TRBD1,TRBV20-1,TGCAGTGCTAGGTCCGCTGGCAGGGGGACTAATTCACCCCTCCACTTT,CSARSAGRGTNSPLHF
TRBJ1-2,-,TRBD1,TRBV5-1,TGCGCCAGCAGCTGGGCCGGGACAGGGGCGAAGTCCGACGATGGCTACACCTTC,CASSWAGTGAKSDDGYTF
TRBJ2-1,many,TRBD2,TRBV19,TGTGCCAGTAGTAAGGTAGCGGGAGGGTACTACAATGAGCAGTTCTTC,CASSKVAGGYYNEQFF
TRBJ2-2,many,TRBD2,TRBV2,TGTGCCTCAGGGCGGGGGGACACCGGGGAGCTGTTTTTT,CASGRGDTGELFF
TRBJ1-5,-,-,TRBV20-1,TGCAGTGCAGCGGTGGTGAATCAGCCCCAGCATTTT,CSAAVVNQPQHF
TRBJ2-7,many,-,TRBV5-1,TGCGCCAGCAGCTTGCGGGGAGGCCGGGGCAGCTCCTACGAGCAGTACTTC,CASSLRGGRGSSYEQYF
TRBJ2-7,-,-,TRBV30,TGTGCCTGGAGTTCACCCCCGTCCGAGCAGTACTTC,CAWSSPPSEQYF
TRBJ2-7,-,TRBD2,TRBV6-1,TGTGCCAGCAGCCCCTCATGGAGCGGGGCCACCTACGAGCAGTACTTC,CASSPSWSGATYEQYF
TRBJ1-6,many,TRBD1,TRBV12-3/TRBV12-4,TGTGCCAGCAGTTTTCTATCGGGACAGGGTGGATCACCCCTCCACTTT,CASSFLSGQGGSPLHF
TRBJ2-7,many,TRBD2,TRBV7-8,TGTGCCAGCAGCAAAACTAGCGGCTACGAGCAGTACTTC,CASSKTSGYEQYF
TRBJ1-5,-,-,TRBV6-1,TGTGCCAGCAGCGGGACCGGGTATAGCAATCAGCCCCAGCATTTT,CASSGTGYSNQPQHF
TRBJ2-1,many,-,TRBV30,TGTGCCTGGAGTGTACTTGGGGATGAGCAGTTCTTC,CAWSVLGDEQFF
TRBJ2-1,many,-,TRBV30,TGTGCCTGGAGGGACTGGGGCTCCTACAATGAGCAGTTCTTC,CAWRDWGSYNEQFF
TRBJ2-3,many,TRBD2,TRBV13,TGTGCCAGCAGCTTGGGACTAGCGGGAGTGGGAGGCACAGATACGCAGTATTTT,CASSLGLAGVGGTDTQYF
TRBJ2-1,many,-,TRBV5-6,TGTGCCAGCAGCTTGGGGGGAGTCGGCTACAATGAGCAGTTCTTC,CASSLGGVGYNEQFF
TRBJ1-2,many,-,TRBV3-1,TGTGCCAGCAGCCCCCGGACGATATTGGATGGCTACACCTTC,CASSPRTILDGYTF
TRBJ2-2,few,TRBD2,TRBV12-3/TRBV12-4,TGTGCCAGCAGCACGGGACTAGCGGGAGGAGGCGGGGAGCTGTTTTTT,CASSTGLAGGGGELFF
TRBJ2-7,many,TRBD2,TRBV6-2/TRBV6-3,TGTGCCAGCAGTCTACGGGAGGGGGCCTACGAGCAGTACTTC,CASSLREGAYEQYF
TRBJ1-5,-,-,TRBV10-3,TGTGCCATCAGTGAGGAGAAACCGGCTGGGCCCCAGCATTTT,CAISEEKPAGPQHF
TRBJ1-2,many,-,TRBV9,TGTGCCAGCCGAGGGTTAGCTAACTATGGCTACACCTTC,CASRGLANYGYTF
TRBJ2-1,once,TRBD2,TRBV30,TGTGCCTGGAGTGTCCTAGCGGGGCAGTTCTTC,CAWSVLAGQFF
TRBJ2-1,many,-,TRBV7-9,TGTGCCAGCAGCTCCCCAGGATCCTGGGATGAGCAGTTCTTC,CASSSPGSWDEQFF
TRBJ2-2,many,TRBD2,TRBV10-1,TGCGCCAGCAGTGAGGGGATAGCGGGAGCTACCGGGGAGCTGTTTTTT,CASSEGIAGATGELFF
TRBJ1-1,many,-,TRBV25-1,TGTGCCACCCGAGGTTGGGGAGAGAACACTGAAGCTTTCTTT,CATRGWGENTEAFF
TRBJ2-7,-,TRBD2,TRBV28,TGTGCCAGCAGACTAGCGGGAGGGCCGTCCCCCTACGAGCAGTACTTC,CASRLAGGPSPYEQYF
TRBJ2-1,many,TRBD2,TRBV6-1,TGTGCCAGCAGTGGCGGAATAGCGGGGTACAATGAGCAGTTCTTC,CASSGGIAGYNEQFF
TRBJ1-1,many,-,TRBV9,TGTGCCAGCAGCGCCGTAATATTAGGACAGAACACTGAAGCTTTCTTT,CASSAVILGQNTEAFF
TRBJ1-5,-,-,TRBV30,TGTGCCTGGAGTACCGGTATAGTCTACAATCAGCCCCAGCATTTT,CAWSTGIVYNQPQHF
TRBJ1-2,many,-,TRBV2,TGTGCCAGCAGCAGGGGCTATGGCTACACCTTT,CASSRGYGYTF
TRBJ2-3,many,-,TRBV5-4,TGTGCCAGCAGCTTGGTATTGATGTCCCGGGGCACAGATACGCAGTATTTT,CASSLVLMSRGTDTQYF
TRBJ2-2,-,-,TRBV19,TGTGCCAGTAGTATCCTAGGCCAGGTGATCACCGGGGAGCTGTTTTTT,CASSILGQVITGELFF
TRBJ2-1,many,TRBD2,TRBV19,TGTGCCAGTAGTATAGATGGTAGCGGGGGGTACAATGAGCAGTTCTTC,CASSIDGSGGYNEQFF
TRBJ2-7,many,TRBD1,TRBV11-3,TGTGCCAGCAGCGGCCGGGACAGGGGGGATTACGAGCAGTACTTC,CASSGRDRGDYEQYF
TRBJ2-7,-,-,TRBV6-6,TGTGCCAGCAAGTTGGGAAGTTACGAGCAGTACTTC,CASKLGSYEQYF
TRBJ1-2,-,TRBD1,TRBV12-3/TRBV12-4,TGTGCCACGACAGGGGTTGGCTATGGCTACACCTTC,CATTGVGYGYTF
TRBJ2-7,many,TRBD2,TRBV5-1,TGCGCCAGCAGCACCCGACTAGCGGGCTTAGGTGAGCAGTACTTC,CASSTRLAGLGEQYF
TRBJ2-1,many,TRBD1,TRBV11-2,TGTGCCAGCAGCTTTGGACAGGGGTGGGATGAGCAGTTCTTC,CASSFGQGWDEQFF
TRBJ2-2,-,-,TRBV5-1,TGCGCCAGCAGCTTCGCCGGGGTGAGCACCGGGGAGCTGTTTTTT,CASSFAGVSTGELFF
TRBJ1-2,-,-,TRBV30,TGTGCCTGGAGGGGTACAGGGAAAGTCGACTATGGCTACACCTTC,CAWRGTGKVDYGYTF
TRBJ1-5,many,-,TRBV27,TGTGCCAGCAGTTTTGGAGTTAACAATCAGCCCCAGCATTTT,CASSFGVNNQPQHF
TRBJ2-3,-,TRBD1,TRBV27,TGTTCCAGCAGGGCGAGCGGGACAGGGGGTTGGTATACGCAGTATTTT,CSSRASGTGGWYTQYF
TRBJ1-1,many,-,TRBV2,TGTGCCAGCAGTGAAGCGCTGACGGCGAACACTGAAGCTTTCTTT,CASSEALTANTEAFF
TRBJ1-6,many,-,TRBV19,TGTGCCAGTAGATGGGGAACTGGCAATTCACCCCTCCACTTT,CASRWGTGNSPLHF
TRBJ2-7,few,TRBD2,TRBV27,TGTGCCAGCAGTTTGAGGCTAGCGGGAGCCTACTACGAGCAGTACTTC,CASSLRLAGAYYEQYF
TRBJ1-1,many,-,TRBV2,TGTGCCAGCAGCGCTTGGACCTCTGAAGCTTTCTTT,CASSAWTSEAFF
TRBJ2-1,many,-,TRBV11-2,TGTGCCAGCAGCTTAGTTGGTACCTTCGAGCAGTTCTTC,CASSLVGTFEQFF